The text below deals with one T cell receptor (beta chain). Its specificity is unknown. The record originates from a study of CD8 T cells in ankylosing spondylitis. Study results and limitations: In ankylosing spondylitis blood, a motif of roughly eight highly homologous TCR beta variants appeared characteristic. Reports of some motif variants in reactive arthritis synovial fluid and blood predate this one.

The CDR3 is 15 amino acids. Deletions cut 2 bases from V and 1 base from J, with 9 bases between. Germline CDR1 is LGHNA and CDR2 is YNFKEQ. TCRdb ran MiXCR on the 5' RACE reads and lists one entry per CDR3 protein. This sample has approximately 150,000 distinct CDR3 sequences; roughly 30% occur once, and the top ten carry about 6.3%. The receptor comes from a male donor with ankylosing spondylitis. V and J are TRBV4-2 and TRBJ2-1; tentatively, D is TRBD1 (6 bases). Input material: synovial fluid, either unsorted or a sorted T cell fraction (not recorded which). The CDR3: CASSQSTGSYNEQFF. DNA of the CDR3: TGTGCCAGCAGCCAATCGACAGGATCCTACAATGAGCAGTTCTTC.